A selection of T cell receptor beta chains follows, all from one sample in a study of graft-versus-host responses after intestinal transplantation. Method: immunoSEQ multiplex PCR; TCRdb's copy keeps in-frame clones and lacks some. The data show about 60,000 clones, with around 90% seen just once and more than 1.5% held by the top ten. The sample consisted of ileum tissue, taken roughly 54 weeks after transplant. The receptors come from a human patient who received an intestinal transplant, so some T cells may come from the graft donor. The CDR3 runs from the conserved cysteine through the conserved F or W. The D gene is left open where the match is weak. Size is stated for part of the rows, as once, few or many counts, or as a class when the clone is expanded.

V	size	J	D	CDR3	DNA
TRBV4-1	-	TRBJ2-3	-	CASSLEEGASTDTQYF	TGCGCCAGCAGCCTCGAGGAGGGGGCGAGCACAGATACGCAGTATTTT
TRBV28	-	TRBJ2-1	TRBD2	CASSIQAGSEQFF	TGTGCCAGCAGTATCCAAGCGGGAAGTGAGCAGTTCTTC
TRBV11-2	once	TRBJ2-5	TRBD1	CASSPKVTGGEETQYF	TGTGCCAGCAGCCCCAAGGTGACAGGGGGGGAAGAGACCCAGTACTTC
TRBV6-5	few	TRBJ1-2	-	CASSYGYGYTF	TGTGCCAGCAGTTACGGCTATGGCTACACCTTC
TRBV5-1	-	TRBJ2-3	TRBD1	CASSLLGSVQGAGTDTQYF	TGCGCCAGCAGCCTACTTGGTTCAGTGCAGGGGGCTGGCACAGATACGCAGTATTTT
TRBV6-6	once	TRBJ1-3	-	CASSYSVIGNTIYF	TGTGCCAGCAGTTACTCAGTGATCGGAAACACCATATATTTT
TRBV14	-	TRBJ2-7	-	CASSLSALSYEQYF	TGTGCCAGCAGCCTATCCGCCCTCTCCTACGAGCAGTACTTC
TRBV4-1	-	TRBJ2-7	-	CASSQGGLGGQYF	TGCGCCAGCAGCCAAGGCGGGTTGGGGGGGCAGTACTTC
TRBV13	-	TRBJ1-5	-	CASSRRTGLGNQPQHF	TGTGCCAGCAGCCGAAGAACAGGGTTGGGCAATCAGCCCCAGCATTTT
TRBV9	-	TRBJ2-7	-	CASSVSGGSYEQYF	TGTGCCAGCAGCGTATCTGGCGGCTCCTACGAGCAGTACTTC
TRBV2	few	TRBJ2-7	TRBD1	CASSEEGQGEQYF	TGTGCCAGCAGTGAAGAGGGACAGGGCGAGCAGTACTTC
TRBV13	-	TRBJ2-5	-	CASSPQASETQYF	TGTGCCAGCAGCCCCCAGGCGTCAGAGACCCAGTACTTC
TRBV10-1	-	TRBJ2-1	TRBD2	CASCEAGEFF	TGCGCCAGTTGCGAGGCGGGGGAGTTCTTC
TRBV2	-	TRBJ2-7	TRBD2	CASGRTSGGRTYEQYF	TGTGCCAGCGGCCGGACTAGCGGGGGGCGGACCTACGAGCAGTACTTC
TRBV11-2	-	TRBJ2-2	-	CASNPQGRANTGELFF	TGTGCCAGCAACCCGCAGGGGAGAGCGAACACCGGGGAGCTGTTTTTT
TRBV9	-	TRBJ1-1	TRBD1	CASSGTGFEAFF	TGTGCCAGCAGCGGGACAGGGTTTGAAGCTTTCTTT
TRBV18	-	TRBJ2-6	-	CASSPVSGANVLTF	TGTGCCAGCTCACCAGTCTCTGGGGCCAACGTCCTGACTTTC
TRBV6-5	-	TRBJ2-7	TRBD1	CASSYSTGGYEQYF	TGTGCCAGCAGTTACTCGACAGGGGGATACGAGCAGTACTTC
TRBV19	-	TRBJ2-7	-	CASSPSTVNYEQYF	TGTGCCAGTAGTCCGAGCACAGTAAACTACGAGCAGTACTTC
TRBV5-1	once	TRBJ2-7	-	CASSLASKLGRLDEQYF	TGCGCCAGCAGCTTGGCCTCGAAGTTAGGTAGGCTAGACGAGCAGTACTTC
TRBV15	-	TRBJ2-7	TRBD2	CATSRELLAGAWEQYF	TGTGCCACCAGCAGAGAACTACTAGCGGGAGCTTGGGAGCAGTACTTC
TRBV6-6	once	TRBJ2-3	-	CASSYSGGSGTDTQYF	TGTGCCAGCAGTTACTCTGGGGGCTCCGGCACAGATACGCAGTATTTT
TRBV2	-	TRBJ2-2	TRBD1	CASRGQGEGGELFF	TGTGCCAGCAGGGGACAGGGGGAAGGCGGGGAGCTGTTTTTT
TRBV2	-	TRBJ1-6	-	CASSETASSYNSPLHF	TGTGCCAGCAGTGAAACAGCTAGCTCCTATAATTCACCCCTCCACTTT
TRBV5-1	-	TRBJ1-5	-	CASSLGGESSNQPQHF	TGCGCCAGCAGCTTGGGTGGGGAATCTAGCAATCAGCCCCAGCATTTT
TRBV5-6	-	TRBJ1-1	-	CASSEQDTEAFF	TGTGCCAGCAGCGAACAGGACACTGAAGCTTTCTTT
TRBV6-4	few	TRBJ1-1	-	CASSAQLNTEAFF	TGTGCCAGCAGTGCCCAGTTGAACACTGAAGCTTTCTTT
TRBV28	-	TRBJ1-1	-	CASSFSLGVEAFF	TGTGCCAGCAGTTTTAGTTTGGGGGTTGAAGCTTTCTTT
TRBV13	once	TRBJ2-7	-	CASSFSPGSYEQYF	TGTGCCAGCAGCTTCAGCCCGGGGTCCTACGAGCAGTACTTC